The 18 T cell receptor beta chains reported below all come from one sample, sequenced in a study of brain metastases from non-small cell lung cancer. The protocol was immunoSEQ multiplex PCR, while the TCRdb copy is restricted to in-frame clones and leaves out a portion. The sample lists several thousand clones, around 80% occurring once. The sequenced material came from primary lung tumor tissue. The receptors stem from a donor at least 40 years old with non-small cell lung cancer.

As regards this clone: A much larger clone differs from this one at a single base, so this may be a read error. The same CDR3 arises from other DNA sequences in this sample as well. This chain joins TRBV9 and TRBJ1-2; TRBD1 agrees at 7 bases. V lost 6 bases to trimming and J lost 1 base; unmatched junction nucleotides: 9. Germline loops: CDR1 SGDLS, CDR2 YYNGEE. There are 15 residues in the CDR3. CDR3 in DNA: TGTGCCAGCAATCCAACAGGGGCGAATAACTATGGCTACACCTTC. Translated, it gives CASNPTGANNYGYTF.

The chain has TRBV18 and TRBJ1-4; D remains ambiguous. CDR1 is KGHSH and CDR2 is LQKENI in the germline V gene. The CDR3 runs 14 residues. V dropped 3 bases and J dropped 6 bases, with 11 bases sitting between them. The CDR3 bases are TGTGCCAGCTCACCGAACAATCGAGATGAAAAACTGTTTTTT. It specifies CASSPNNRDEKLFF.

The J gene is TRBJ1-2, the V gene TRBV7-3; D uncertain. CDR3 length: 12 residues. The V gene's germline CDR1 is SGHTA and CDR2 FQGTGA. V dropped 11 bases and J dropped 0 bases, with 10 bases sitting between them. The CDR3 region is CASGPANYGYTF. The CDR3 DNA is TGTGCCTCCGGACCCGCTAACTATGGCTACACCTTC.

The chain uses TRBV18 and TRBJ2-7; tentatively, D is TRBD1 (7 bases). V was shortened by 0 bases and J by 3 bases, with 12 bases between the two germline ends. CDR1 and CDR2 (germline): KGHSH, LQKENI. There are 15 residues in the CDR3. The CDR3 here is CASSPPEGAGYEQYF. Here the CDR3 DNA reads TGTGCCAGCTCACCACCGGAGGGGGCAGGCTACGAGCAGTACTTC.

The genes are TRBV5-6 and TRBJ2-5, with D possibly matching TRBD1 (5 bases). Germline V gene data show CDR1 as SGHDT and CDR2 as YYEEEE. The CDR3 extends over 13 amino acids. Trimming took off 4 bases at V and 9 bases at J, with 16 bases between the two ends. The CDR3 DNA is TGTGCCAGCAGCCTCAGGGATTTTAGGGCCCAGTACTTC. This encodes CASSLRDFRAQYF.

The genes are TRBV7-9 and TRBJ2-7; D possibly uses TRBD1 or TRBD2 (5 bases each). This CDR3 has 16 amino acids. Between the trimmed V and J ends, which lost 3 bases and 2 bases, there was a span of 17 bases. Germline V gene data show CDR1 as SEHNR and CDR2 as FQNEAQ (reference sequence). DNA of the CDR3: TGTGCCAGCAGCTTGGGTGGCGAGGGGACCACCTACGAGCAGTACTTC. Encoded protein: CASSLGGEGTTYEQYF.

The chain recombines TRBV3-1 (or the pseudogene TRBV3-2) with TRBJ2-4, with a possible D match to TRBD2 (7 bases). Germline values: CDR1 LGHDT, CDR2 YNNKEL (reference sequence). The CDR3 extends over 14 amino acids. The V end lost 7 bases, the J end lost 7 bases, and 17 bases lay between the germline ends. DNA for the CDR3: TGTGCCAGCACTCCTCAGGGGCGGGGGAACATTCAGTACTTC. Its protein product is CASTPQGRGNIQYF.

V and J are TRBV19 and TRBJ1-6; unclear D gene. Between the trimmed V and J ends, which lost 5 bases and 8 bases, there was a span of 10 bases. CDR3 size: 13 residues. CDR1 is LNHDA, CDR2 SQIVND, per germline (reference sequence). In DNA form, the CDR3 reads TGTGCCAGTAGTCCTGCCGCCTATTCACCCCTCCACTTT. Translating it yields CASSPAAYSPLHF.

This clone was detected a few times. This CDR3 is also generated by other DNA sequences in the sample. V is TRBV7-2 and J is TRBJ1-4; D is possibly TRBD1 (5 bases). CDR1 is SGHTA and CDR2 is FQGNSA in the germline V gene. This CDR3 has 14 amino acids. Trimming left V 1 base short and J 8 bases short, with 11 bases between. Written as DNA, the CDR3 is TGTGCCAGCAGCTTAGAGAGGGGTAGGGAAAAACTGTTTTTT. Its translation is CASSLERGREKLFF.

This clone was picked up a small number of times. The sample contains more than one DNA sequence encoding this CDR3. The gene calls are TRBV19 and TRBJ2-2, with D perhaps given as TRBD1 or TRBD2 (5 bases each). The length of the CDR3 is 14 residues. V was shortened by 2 bases and J by 4 bases, with 8 bases between the two germline ends. Germline CDR1 and CDR2: LNHDA and SQIVND (reference sequence). CDR3 sequence (DNA): TGTGCCAGTAGTATACAGGGAGCCACCGGGGAGCTGTTTTTT. Its protein product is CASSIQGATGELFF.

The chain carries TRBV7-8 and TRBJ1-4, with TRBD1 matching over 9 bases. The CDR3 runs to 14 residues. Per the germline V gene, CDR1 is SGHVS and CDR2 is FQNEAQ. With V trimmed by 6 bases and J by 8 bases, 7 bases remained unmatched. CDR3 nucleotides: TGTGCCAGCAGGCTACAGGGGGCACGAGAAAAACTGTTTTTT. Amino acids: CASRLQGAREKLFF.

The chain employs TRBV2 and TRBJ2-5, with a possible D match to TRBD1 (9 bases). With 5 bases removed from V and 4 bases from J, the gap between germline ends came to 35 bases. Germline V gives CDR1 SNHLY, CDR2 FYNNEI. The CDR3 loop spans 21 amino acids. DNA for the CDR3: TGTGCCAGCAGTTCAAACCGGGGGGGGACAGGGACACTGCCTCGGGTAGAGACCCAGTACTTC. Protein product: CASSSNRGGTGTLPRVETQYF.

As to this clone: It may be a read error: a sequence one base away is much more abundant. The V call is TRBV5-1, the J call TRBJ1-1, with a tentative D call TRBD1 (5 bases). The CDR3 covers 13 residues. Germline CDR1 is SGHRS and CDR2 is YFSETQ. V was trimmed by 9 bases and J by 8 bases, leaving 20 bases between them. The CDR3 spells CANRKSRDGEAFF. The CDR3 coding sequence is TGCGCCAACAGGAAAAGCCGGGACGGCGAAGCTTTCTTT. Full variable domain (rest looked up from reference TRBV5-1 and TRBJ1-1): KAGVTQTPRYLIKTRGQQVTLSCSPISGHRSVSWYQQTPGQGLQFLFEYFSETQRNKGNFPGRFSGRQFSNSRSEMNVSTLELGDSALYLCANRKSRDGEAFFGQGTRLTVV.

This clone has a single count. Here the CDR3 reads CASSKGAGEGYTF. For the CDR3, the DNA is TGTGCCAGCAGCAAAGGGGCAGGGGAGGGCTACACCTTC. V usage is TRBV21-1 and J usage is TRBJ1-2; the table's D gene call, TRBD1, was not cross checked with the DNA. TRBV21-1 is shown as a pseudogene. The CDR3 covers 13 residues.

The chain has TRBV24-1 and TRBJ1-4, with 10 bases identical to TRBD1. This CDR3 has 15 amino acids. The trim removed 3 bases at V and 6 bases at J, leaving 3 bases unmatched. Germline V gene lookup returns CDR1 KGHDR and CDR2 SFDVKD. Written as DNA, the CDR3 is TGTGCCACCAGTGATCCGGGGACAGGGGATGAAAAACTGTTTTTT. Translated, it gives CATSDPGTGDEKLFF.

This chain joins TRBV6-5 and TRBJ2-5, with 12 bases aligning to TRBD2. The trim removed 6 bases at V and 10 bases at J, leaving 9 bases unmatched. Per germline, CDR1 MNHEY and CDR2 SVGAGI. This CDR3 contains 14 residues. The CDR3 DNA reads as TGTGCCAGCAGCATCCTAGCGGGGGGGTTTGGCCAGTACTTC. Protein product: CASSILAGGFGQYF.

In this sample, this clone turned up once. V and J are TRBV2 and TRBJ2-1, with 11 bases lining up with TRBD2. This CDR3 region has 16 residues. Looked up from germline, CDR1 is SNHLY and CDR2 is FYNNEI. The V segment lost 4 bases and the J segment 9 bases; nucleotides outside the gene matches: 11. In nucleotides, the CDR3 is TGTGCCAGCAGTGTACCGATTAGCGGGGGGGCCGGTGAGCAGTTCTTC. It yields the protein CASSVPISGGAGEQFF.

The chain has TRBV6-6 and TRBJ1-3; tentative D call: TRBD1 (5 bases). CDR1 is MNHNY and CDR2 is SVGAGI in the germline V gene (reference sequence). The V gene lost 5 bases and the J gene lost 0 bases, with 11 bases spanning the gap. This CDR3 comprises 15 residues. The CDR3, as DNA: TGTGCCAGCAGTCGGGACCAAGACTCTGGAAACACCATATATTTT. As protein: CASSRDQDSGNTIYF.